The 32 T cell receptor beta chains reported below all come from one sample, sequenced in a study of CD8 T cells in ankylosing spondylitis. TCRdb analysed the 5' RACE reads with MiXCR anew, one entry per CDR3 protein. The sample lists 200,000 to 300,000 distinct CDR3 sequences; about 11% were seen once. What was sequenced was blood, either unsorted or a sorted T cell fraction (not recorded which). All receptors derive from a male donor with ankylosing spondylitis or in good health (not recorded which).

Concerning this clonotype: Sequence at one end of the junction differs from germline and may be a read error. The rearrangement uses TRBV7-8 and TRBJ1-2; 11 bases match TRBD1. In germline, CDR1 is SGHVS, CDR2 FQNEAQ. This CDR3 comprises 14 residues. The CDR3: CAISPGTGGYGYTF. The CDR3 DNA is TGTGCCATCAGCCCCGGGACAGGGGGCTATGGCTACACCTTC.

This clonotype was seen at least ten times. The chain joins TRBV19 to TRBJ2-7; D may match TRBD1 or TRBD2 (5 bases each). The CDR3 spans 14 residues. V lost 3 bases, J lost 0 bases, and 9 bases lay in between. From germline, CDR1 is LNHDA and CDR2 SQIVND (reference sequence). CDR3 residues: CASSMRDGSYEQYF. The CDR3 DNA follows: TGTGCCAGTAGTATGAGGGACGGCTCCTACGAGCAGTACTTC.

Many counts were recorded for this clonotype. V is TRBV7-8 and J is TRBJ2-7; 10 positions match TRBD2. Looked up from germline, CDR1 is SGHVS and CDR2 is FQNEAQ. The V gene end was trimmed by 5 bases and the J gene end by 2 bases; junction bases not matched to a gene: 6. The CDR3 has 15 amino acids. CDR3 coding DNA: TGTGCCAGCAGCCAGGGACTAGCGCTGACCTACGAGCAGTACTTC. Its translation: CASSQGLALTYEQYF.

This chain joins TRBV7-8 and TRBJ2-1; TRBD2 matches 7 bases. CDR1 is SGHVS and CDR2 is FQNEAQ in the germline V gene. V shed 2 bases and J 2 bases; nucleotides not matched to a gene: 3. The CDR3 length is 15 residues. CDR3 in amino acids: CASSLSSGTYNEQFF. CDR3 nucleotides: TGTGCCAGCAGCTTATCTAGCGGAACCTACAATGAGCAGTTCTTC.

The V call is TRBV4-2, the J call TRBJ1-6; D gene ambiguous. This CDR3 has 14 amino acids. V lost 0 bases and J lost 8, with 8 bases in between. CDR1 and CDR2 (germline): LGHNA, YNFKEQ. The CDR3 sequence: CASSQDGQDSPLHF. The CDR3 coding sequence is TGTGCCAGCAGCCAAGACGGCCAGGATTCACCCCTCCACTTT.

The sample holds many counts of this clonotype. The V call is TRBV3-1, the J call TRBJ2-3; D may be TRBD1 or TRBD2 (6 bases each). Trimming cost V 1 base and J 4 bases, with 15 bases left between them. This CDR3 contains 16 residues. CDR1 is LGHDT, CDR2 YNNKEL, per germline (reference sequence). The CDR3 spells CASSQAGGGPSDTQYF. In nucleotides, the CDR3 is TGTGCCAGCAGCCAAGCTGGTGGGGGGCCGTCAGATACGCAGTATTTT.

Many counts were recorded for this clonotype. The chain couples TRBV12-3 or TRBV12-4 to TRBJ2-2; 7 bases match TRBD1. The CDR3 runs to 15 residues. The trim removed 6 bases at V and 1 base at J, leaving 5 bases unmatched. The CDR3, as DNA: TGTGCCAGCAGCTCCGACAGGGTGAACACCGGGGAGCTGTTTTTT. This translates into CASSSDRVNTGELFF.

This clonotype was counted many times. CDR3 amino acids: CASSQNLGDSYNEQFF. The CDR3 DNA follows: TGTGCCAGCAGCCAGAACCTAGGAGACTCCTACAATGAGCAGTTCTTC. The chain is built from TRBV4-2 and TRBJ2-1; D gene unclear. V was trimmed by 3 bases and J by 0 bases, leaving 12 bases between them. The germline gives CDR1 LGHNA, CDR2 YNFKEQ. The CDR3 has 16 amino acids.

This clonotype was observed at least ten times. The CDR3 sequence: CASRVTSGSGELFF. The DNA of the CDR3 is TGTGCCAGCAGAGTGACTAGCGGTTCCGGGGAGCTGTTTTTT. This chain uses TRBV6-2 or TRBV6-3 with TRBJ2-2, with 9 bases fitting TRBD2. This CDR3 spans 14 amino acids. V shed 6 bases and J 6 bases; nucleotides not matched to a gene: 5. Germline values: CDR1 MNHEY, CDR2 SVGEGT.

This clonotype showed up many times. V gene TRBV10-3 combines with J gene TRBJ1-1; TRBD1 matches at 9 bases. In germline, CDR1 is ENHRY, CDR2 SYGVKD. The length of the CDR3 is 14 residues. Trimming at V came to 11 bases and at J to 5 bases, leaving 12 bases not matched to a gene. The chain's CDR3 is CAVAQGAGDTEAFF. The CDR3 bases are TGTGCCGTCGCACAGGGGGCCGGGGATACTGAAGCTTTCTTT.

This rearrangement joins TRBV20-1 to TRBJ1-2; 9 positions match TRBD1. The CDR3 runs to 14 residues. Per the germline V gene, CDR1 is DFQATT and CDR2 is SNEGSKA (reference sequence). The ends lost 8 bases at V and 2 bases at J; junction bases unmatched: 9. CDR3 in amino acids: CSTGRDRENYGYTF. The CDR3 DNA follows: TGCAGTACTGGCCGGGACAGGGAAAACTATGGCTACACCTTC.

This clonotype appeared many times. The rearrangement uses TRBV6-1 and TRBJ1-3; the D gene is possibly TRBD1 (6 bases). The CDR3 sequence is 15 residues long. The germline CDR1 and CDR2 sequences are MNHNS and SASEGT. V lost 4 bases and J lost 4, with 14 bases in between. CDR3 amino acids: CASSASGAGGNTIYF. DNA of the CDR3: TGTGCCAGCAGTGCTTCAGGGGCCGGAGGAAACACCATATATTTT.

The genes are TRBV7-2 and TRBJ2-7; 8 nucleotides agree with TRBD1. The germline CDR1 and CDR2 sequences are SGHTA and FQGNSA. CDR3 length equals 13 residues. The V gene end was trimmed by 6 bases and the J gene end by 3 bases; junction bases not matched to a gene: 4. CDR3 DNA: TGTGCCAGCAGAGACAGGGGCGGCTACGAGCAGTACTTC. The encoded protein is CASRDRGGYEQYF.

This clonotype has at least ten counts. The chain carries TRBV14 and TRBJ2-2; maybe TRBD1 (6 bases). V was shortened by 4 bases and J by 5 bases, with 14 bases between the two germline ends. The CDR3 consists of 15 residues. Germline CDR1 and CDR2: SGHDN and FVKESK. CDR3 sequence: CASSRGYRETGELFF. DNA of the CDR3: TGTGCCAGCAGCCGAGGATACAGGGAAACCGGGGAGCTGTTTTTT.

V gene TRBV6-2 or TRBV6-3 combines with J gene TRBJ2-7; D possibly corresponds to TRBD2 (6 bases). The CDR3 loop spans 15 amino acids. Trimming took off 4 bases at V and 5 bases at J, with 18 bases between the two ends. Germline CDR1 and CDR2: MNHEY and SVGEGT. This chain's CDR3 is CASSFRGGTFNEQYF. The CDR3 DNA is TGTGCCAGCAGTTTCCGTGGGGGGACCTTTAACGAGCAGTACTTC.

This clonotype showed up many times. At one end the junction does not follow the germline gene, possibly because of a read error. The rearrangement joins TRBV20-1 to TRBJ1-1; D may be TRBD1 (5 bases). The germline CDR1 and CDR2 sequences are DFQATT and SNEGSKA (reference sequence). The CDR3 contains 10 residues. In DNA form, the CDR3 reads TGCAGTGCTACGGACACAGAAGCTTTCTTT. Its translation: CSATDTEAFF.

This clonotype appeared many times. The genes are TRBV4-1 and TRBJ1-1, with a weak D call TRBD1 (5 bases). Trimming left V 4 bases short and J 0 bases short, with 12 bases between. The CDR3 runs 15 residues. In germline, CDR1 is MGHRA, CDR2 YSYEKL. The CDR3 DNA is TGCGCCAGCAGCCTTTCGGGGACCATGAACACTGAAGCTTTCTTT. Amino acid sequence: CASSLSGTMNTEAFF.

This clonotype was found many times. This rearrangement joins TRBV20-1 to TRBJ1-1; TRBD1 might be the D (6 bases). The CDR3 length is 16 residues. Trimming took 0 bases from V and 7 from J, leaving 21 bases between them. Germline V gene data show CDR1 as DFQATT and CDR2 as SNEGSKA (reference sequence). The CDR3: CSARDALHRVSGEAFF. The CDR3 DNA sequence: TGCAGTGCTAGAGATGCCCTCCACAGGGTTTCGGGTGAAGCTTTCTTT.

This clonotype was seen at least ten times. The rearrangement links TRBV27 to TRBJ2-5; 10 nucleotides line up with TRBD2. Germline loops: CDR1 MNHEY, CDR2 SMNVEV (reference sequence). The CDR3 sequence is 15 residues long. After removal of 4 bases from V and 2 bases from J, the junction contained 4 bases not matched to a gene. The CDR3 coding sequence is TGTGCCAGCAGTTGGGCTAGCGGGGGTCAAGAGACCCAGTACTTC. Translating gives CASSWASGGQETQYF.

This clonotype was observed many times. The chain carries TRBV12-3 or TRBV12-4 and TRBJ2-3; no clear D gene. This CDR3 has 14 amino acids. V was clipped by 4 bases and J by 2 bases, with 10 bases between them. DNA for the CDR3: TGTGCCAGCAGTTCCCGACGGACCACAGATACGCAGTATTTT. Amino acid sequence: CASSSRRTTDTQYF.

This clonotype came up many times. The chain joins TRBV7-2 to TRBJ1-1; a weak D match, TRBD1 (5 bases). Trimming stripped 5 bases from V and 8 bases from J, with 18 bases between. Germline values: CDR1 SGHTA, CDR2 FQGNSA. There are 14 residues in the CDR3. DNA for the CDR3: TGTGCCAGCAGCCTGGGGCTCTTTGAGGCCGAAGCTTTCTTT. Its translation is CASSLGLFEAEAFF.

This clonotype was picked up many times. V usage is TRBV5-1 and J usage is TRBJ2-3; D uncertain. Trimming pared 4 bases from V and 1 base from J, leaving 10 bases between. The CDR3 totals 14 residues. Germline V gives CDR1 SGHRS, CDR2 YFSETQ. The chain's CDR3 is CASSRDTRTDTQYF. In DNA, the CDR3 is TGCGCCAGCAGCCGTGACACTCGCACAGATACGCAGTATTTT.

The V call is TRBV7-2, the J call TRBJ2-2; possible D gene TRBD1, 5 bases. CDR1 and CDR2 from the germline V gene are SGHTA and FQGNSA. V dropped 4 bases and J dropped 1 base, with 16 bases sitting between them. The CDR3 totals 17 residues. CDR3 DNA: TGTGCCAGCAGCTCCGTGGGGCAGCTCCTGAACACCGGGGAGCTGTTTTTT. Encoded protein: CASSSVGQLLNTGELFF.

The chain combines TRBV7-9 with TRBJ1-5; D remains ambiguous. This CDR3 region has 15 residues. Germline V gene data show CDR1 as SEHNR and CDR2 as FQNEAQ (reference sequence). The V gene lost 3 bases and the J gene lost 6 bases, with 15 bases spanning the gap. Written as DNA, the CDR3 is TGTGCCAGCAGCTTGGGTTCCTGGGATAGTCAGCCCCAGCATTTT. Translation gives CASSLGSWDSQPQHF.

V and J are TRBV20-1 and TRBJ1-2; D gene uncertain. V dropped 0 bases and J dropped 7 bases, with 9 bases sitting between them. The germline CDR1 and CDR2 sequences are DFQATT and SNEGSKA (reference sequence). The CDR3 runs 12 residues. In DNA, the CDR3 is TGCAGTGCTAGAGATCAGTTTGGTGGCTACACCTTC. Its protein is CSARDQFGGYTF.

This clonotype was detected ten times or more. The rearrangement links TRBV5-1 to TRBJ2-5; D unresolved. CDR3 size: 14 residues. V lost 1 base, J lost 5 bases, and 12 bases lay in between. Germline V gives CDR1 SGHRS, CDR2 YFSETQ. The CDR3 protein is CASSLNTPDETQYF. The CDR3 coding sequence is TGCGCCAGCAGCTTGAATACTCCAGACGAGACCCAGTACTTC.

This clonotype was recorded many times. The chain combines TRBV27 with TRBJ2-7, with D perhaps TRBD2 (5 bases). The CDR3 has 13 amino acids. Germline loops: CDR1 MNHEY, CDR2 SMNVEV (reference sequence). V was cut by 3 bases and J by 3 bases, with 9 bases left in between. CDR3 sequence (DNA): TGTGCCAGCAGTTTGACGGGATTCTACGAGCAGTACTTC. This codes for CASSLTGFYEQYF.

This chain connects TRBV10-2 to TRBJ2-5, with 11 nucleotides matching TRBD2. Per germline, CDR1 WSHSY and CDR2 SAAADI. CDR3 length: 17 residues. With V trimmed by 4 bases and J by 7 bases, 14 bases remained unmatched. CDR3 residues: CASSGSQLAGEYGTQYF. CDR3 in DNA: TGCGCCAGCAGTGGAAGCCAACTAGCGGGAGAGTACGGGACCCAGTACTTC.

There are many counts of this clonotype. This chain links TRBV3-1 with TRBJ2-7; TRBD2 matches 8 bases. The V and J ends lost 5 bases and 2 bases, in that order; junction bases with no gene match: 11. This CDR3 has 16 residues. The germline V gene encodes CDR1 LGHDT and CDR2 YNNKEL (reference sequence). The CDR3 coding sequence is TGTGCCAGCAGCTCCCCTTTAGCGGGAATCGCCTACGAGCAGTACTTC. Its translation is CASSSPLAGIAYEQYF.

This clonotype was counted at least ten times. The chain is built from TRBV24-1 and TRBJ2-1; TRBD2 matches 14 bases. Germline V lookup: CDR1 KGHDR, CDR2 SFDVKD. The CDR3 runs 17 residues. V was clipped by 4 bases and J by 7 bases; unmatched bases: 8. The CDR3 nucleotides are TGTGCCACCAGTGAAGACGGGACTAGCGGGAGTCGAAATGAGCAGTTCTTC. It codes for CATSEDGTSGSRNEQFF.

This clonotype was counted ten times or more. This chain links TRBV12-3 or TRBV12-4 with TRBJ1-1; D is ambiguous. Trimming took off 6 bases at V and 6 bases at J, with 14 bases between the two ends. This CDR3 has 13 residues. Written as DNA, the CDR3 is TGTGCCAGCAGCCTCTCAATGAAATCTGAAGCTTTCTTT. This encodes CASSLSMKSEAFF.

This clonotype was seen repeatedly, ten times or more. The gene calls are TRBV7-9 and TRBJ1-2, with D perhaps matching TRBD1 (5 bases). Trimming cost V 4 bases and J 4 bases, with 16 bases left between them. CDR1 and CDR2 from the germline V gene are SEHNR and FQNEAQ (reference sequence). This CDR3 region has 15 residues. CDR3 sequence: CASSSGLPGTYGYTF. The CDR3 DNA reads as TGTGCCAGCAGCTCGGGACTTCCTGGGACCTATGGCTACACCTTC. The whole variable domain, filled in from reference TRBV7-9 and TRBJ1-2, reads DTGVSQNPRHKITKRGQNVTFRCDPISEHNRLYWYRQTLGQGPEFLTYFQNEAQLEKSRLLSDRFSAERPKGSFSTLEIQRTEQGDSAMYLCASSSGLPGTYGYTFGSGTRLTVV.